This T cell receptor (beta chain) was captured in a study of control samples from healthy donors and cancer patients. Per the germline V gene, CDR1 is MNHNY and CDR2 is SVGAGI (reference sequence). Trimming removed 7 bases at V and 6 bases at J, with 10 bases between. The CDR3 covers 11 residues. TCRdb keeps only in-frame clones here, not all; method: immunoSEQ multiplex PCR. Of some 87,000 clones in the sample, around 92% are singletons; the top ten hold 15% to 19%. Sequencing input: blood. The receptor was derived from a man aged 25-40 years in good health. The chain has TRBV6-6 and TRBJ2-7, with D perhaps TRBD2 (5 bases). CDR3 in amino acids: CASTYRGEQYF. In DNA, the CDR3 is TGTGCCAGCACCTACCGGGGCGAGCAGTACTTC.